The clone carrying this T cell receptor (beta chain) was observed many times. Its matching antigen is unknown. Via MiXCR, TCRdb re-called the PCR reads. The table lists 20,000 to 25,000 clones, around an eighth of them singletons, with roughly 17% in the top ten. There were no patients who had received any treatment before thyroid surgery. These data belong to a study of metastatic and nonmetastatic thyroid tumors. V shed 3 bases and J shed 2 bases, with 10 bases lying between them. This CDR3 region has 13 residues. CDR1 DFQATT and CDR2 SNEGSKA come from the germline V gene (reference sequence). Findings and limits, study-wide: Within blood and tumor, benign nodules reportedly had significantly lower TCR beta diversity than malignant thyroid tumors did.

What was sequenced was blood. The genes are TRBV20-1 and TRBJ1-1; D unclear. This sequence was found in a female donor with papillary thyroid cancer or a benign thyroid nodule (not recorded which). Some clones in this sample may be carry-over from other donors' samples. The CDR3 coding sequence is TGCAGTGCTAGTGTCCAGGTTAACACTGAAGCTTTCTTT. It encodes CSASVQVNTEAFF.